This TCR beta chain is from a study of radiation and T cells in renal cell carcinoma. The study's findings and limits: From baseline, blood top tumor clonotypes peaked at 2 weeks post-radiation.

This sample's time point: blood 4 weeks post-SBRT, at nephrectomy. The sample's treatment: 15 Gy SBRT to primary tumor, nephrectomy 4 weeks later. The patient's renal cell carcinoma had clear cell pathology. As to this clone: The antigen is undetermined.

Trimming took 6 bases from V and 4 from J; bases not matched to a gene: 4. CDR3 length: 14 amino acids. Germline V lookup: CDR1 SGDLS, CDR2 YYNGEE. Method: immunoSEQ multiplex PCR; TCRdb's copy keeps in-frame clones and lacks some. The sample records about 83,000 clones, roughly 83% being singletons. The chain recombines TRBV9 with TRBJ2-1; 10 bases align to TRBD1. This TCR came from a woman aged 55-75 years with renal cell carcinoma. The sample was blood, taken from a patient whose treatment included radiotherapy and nephrectomy. CDR3 nucleotide sequence: TGTGCCAGCAACCGGGACAGGGGATACAATGAGCAGTTCTTC. This sequence encodes CASNRDRGYNEQFF. The entire variable domain, with the rest obtained from reference TRBV9 and TRBJ2-1, is as follows: DSGVTQTPKHLITATGQRVTLRCSPRSGDLSVYWYQQSLDQGLQFLIQYYNGEERAKGNILERFSAQQFPDLHSELNLSSLELGDSALYFCASNRDRGYNEQFFGPGTRLTVL.